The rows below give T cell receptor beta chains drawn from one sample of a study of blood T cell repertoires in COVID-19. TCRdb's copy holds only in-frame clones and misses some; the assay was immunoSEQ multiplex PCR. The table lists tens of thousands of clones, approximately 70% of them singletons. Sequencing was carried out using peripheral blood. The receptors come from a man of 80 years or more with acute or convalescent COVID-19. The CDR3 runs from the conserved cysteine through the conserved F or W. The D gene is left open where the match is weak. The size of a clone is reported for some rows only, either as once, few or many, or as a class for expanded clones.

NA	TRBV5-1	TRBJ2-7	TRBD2	CASSAGTSGARGEQYF	TGCGCCAGCAGCGCCGGGACTAGCGGGGCCCGGGGCGAGCAGTACTTC
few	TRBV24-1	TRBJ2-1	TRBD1	CATSDWDRADEQFF	TGTGCCACCAGTGATTGGGACAGGGCTGATGAGCAGTTCTTC
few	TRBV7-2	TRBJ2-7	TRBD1	CASSLRGTGAYEQYF	TGTGCCAGCAGCCTAAGGGGTACAGGGGCCTACGAGCAGTACTTC
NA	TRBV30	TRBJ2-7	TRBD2	CAWRGARGNSYEQYF	TGTGCCTGGAGAGGGGCGCGGGGGAACTCCTACGAGCAGTACTTC
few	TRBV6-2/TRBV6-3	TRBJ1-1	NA	CASSYQGMNTEAFF	TGTGCCAGCAGTTACCAGGGTATGAACACTGAAGCTTTCTTT
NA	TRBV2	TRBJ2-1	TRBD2	CASSVLAGGSNEQFF	TGTGCCAGCAGCGTACTAGCGGGAGGGTCCAATGAGCAGTTCTTC
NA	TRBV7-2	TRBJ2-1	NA	CASSPSAAVSYNEQFF	TGTGCCAGCAGCCCTTCGGCGGCCGTCTCCTACAATGAGCAGTTCTTC
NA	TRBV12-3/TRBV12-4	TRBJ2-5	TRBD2	CASSPGTKETQYF	TGTGCCAGCAGTCCCGGGACTAAAGAGACCCAGTACTTC
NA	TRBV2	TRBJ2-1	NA	CASTLLGYEQFF	TGTGCCAGCACTCTACTAGGATACGAGCAGTTCTTC
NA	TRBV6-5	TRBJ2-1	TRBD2	CASRSQGAGEREQFF	TGTGCCAGCAGATCCCAAGGGGCGGGAGAAAGGGAGCAGTTCTTC
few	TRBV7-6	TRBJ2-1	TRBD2	CASSSGGLKYNEQFF	TGTGCCAGCAGCTCGGGGGGACTAAAATACAATGAGCAGTTCTTC
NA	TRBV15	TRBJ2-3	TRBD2	CATSSRRERTDTQYF	TGTGCCACCAGCAGTCGGCGGGAGCGCACAGATACGCAGTATTTT
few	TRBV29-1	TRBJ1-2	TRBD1	CSVSSRGQGTTNYGYTF	TGCAGCGTTTCAAGCAGAGGACAGGGGACAACTAACTATGGCTACACCTTC
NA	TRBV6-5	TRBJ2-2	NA	CASSFTTGELFF	TGTGCCAGCAGCTTTACAACCGGGGAGCTGTTTTTT
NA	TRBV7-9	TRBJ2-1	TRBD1	CASSPQGAFYNEQFF	TGTGCCAGCAGCCCACAGGGGGCATTTTACAATGAGCAGTTCTTC
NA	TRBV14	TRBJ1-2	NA	CASSQGLLDYGYTF	TGTGCCAGCAGCCAAGGGCTCCTGGACTATGGCTACACCTTC
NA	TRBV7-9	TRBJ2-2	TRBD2	CASSRPVAGHTGELFF	TGTGCCAGCAGCCGACCTGTAGCGGGGCACACCGGGGAGCTGTTTTTT
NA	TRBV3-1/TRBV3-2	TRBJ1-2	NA	CASSQDPGGDGYTF	TGTGCCAGCAGCCAAGATCCGGGAGGGGATGGCTACACCTTC
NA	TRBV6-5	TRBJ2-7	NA	CASSFRHRDYEQYF	TGTGCCAGCAGTTTCCGGCACAGGGACTACGAGCAGTACTTC
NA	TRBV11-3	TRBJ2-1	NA	CASSLDWESNEQFF	TGTGCCAGCAGCTTAGATTGGGAGTCGAATGAGCAGTTCTTC
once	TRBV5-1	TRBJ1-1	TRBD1	CASRFTGVNTEAFF	TGCGCCAGCAGGTTTACAGGGGTAAACACTGAAGCTTTCTTT
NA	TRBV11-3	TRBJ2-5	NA	CASSPGLSETQYF	TGTGCCAGCAGCCCAGGACTCAGCGAGACCCAGTACTTC
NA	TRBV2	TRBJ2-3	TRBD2	CASKGLDPTDTQYF	TGTGCCAGCAAGGGACTAGATCCCACAGATACGCAGTATTTT
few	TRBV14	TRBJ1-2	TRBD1	CASSQGGTGTYGYTF	TGTGCCAGCAGCCAAGGCGGGACAGGGACCTATGGCTACACCTTC
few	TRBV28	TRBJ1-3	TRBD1	CASSSRGLINTIYF	TGTGCCAGCAGTTCGAGGGGGCTAATAAACACCATATATTTT
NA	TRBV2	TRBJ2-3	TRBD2	CASSRLAGSADTQYF	TGTGCCAGCAGTCGTTTAGCGGGAAGTGCAGATACGCAGTATTTT
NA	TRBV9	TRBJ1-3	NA	CASSEDSLAGNTIYF	TGTGCCAGCAGTGAAGACAGCCTCGCTGGAAACACCATATATTTT
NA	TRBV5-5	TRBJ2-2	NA	CASSFTRTLHTGELFF	TGTGCCAGCAGCTTTACGCGGACACTTCACACCGGGGAGCTGTTTTTT
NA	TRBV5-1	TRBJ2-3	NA	CASSPAGGPTDTQYF	TGCGCCAGCAGCCCCGCTGGGGGCCCCACAGATACGCAGTATTTT
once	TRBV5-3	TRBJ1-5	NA	CARSLRDCWQPQHF	TGTGCCAGAAGCTTGAGGGACTGCTGGCAGCCCCAGCATTTT
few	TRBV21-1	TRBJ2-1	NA	CASVDFSGRSSYNEQFF	TGTGCCAGCGTTGACTTTAGCGGAAGGAGCTCCTACAATGAGCAGTTCTTC
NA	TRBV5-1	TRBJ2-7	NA	CASSFLEMRSSYEQYF	TGCGCCAGCAGCTTTCTTGAAATGCGGAGCTCCTACGAGCAGTACTTC
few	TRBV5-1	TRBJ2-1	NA	CASSFGNSPYNEQFF	TGCGCCAGCAGCTTTGGCAATTCCCCGTACAATGAGCAGTTCTTC
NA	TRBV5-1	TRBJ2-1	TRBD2	CASSQGLAGHNEQFF	TGCGCCAGCAGCCAGGGACTAGCGGGGCACAATGAGCAGTTCTTC
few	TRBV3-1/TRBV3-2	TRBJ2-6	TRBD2	CASSLSGGLSGANVLTF	TGTGCCAGCAGCCTTAGCGGGGGCCTCTCTGGGGCCAACGTCCTGACTTTC
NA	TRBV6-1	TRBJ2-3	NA	CASSEWGILTDTQYF	TGTGCCAGCAGTGAATGGGGCATACTCACAGATACGCAGTATTTT
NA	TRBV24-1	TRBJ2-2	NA	CATSDLTVTGELFF	TGTGCCACCAGTGATTTGACAGTCACCGGGGAGCTGTTTTTT